These 25 T cell receptor beta chains share one sample of origin, sequenced in a study of cytomegalovirus exposure and HLA in healthy donors. The repertoire was sequenced with immunoSEQ multiplex PCR; TCRdb's copy has only in-frame clones and lacks some. The data hold 80,000 to 100,000 clones, with around 88% observed a single time. Material for sequencing was PBMCs. Source of these receptors: a woman between 25 and 40 years old in good health and CMV-seronegative.

J is TRBJ2-1 and V is TRBV6-4; 7 bases agree with TRBD1. Germline V gene sequence: CDR1 MRHNA, CDR2 SNTAGT. J lost 0 bases, V lost 6 bases, and 2 bases had no gene match. The CDR3 runs 14 residues. The chain's CDR3 is CASSRDSSYNEQFF. The CDR3 DNA reads TGTGCCAGCAGCCGGGACAGCTCCTACAATGAGCAGTTCTTC.

This chain joins TRBV7-2 and TRBJ2-7; 13 positions agree with TRBD2. V lost 8 bases, J lost 2 bases, and 15 bases stayed unmatched. Germline V gives CDR1 SGHTA, CDR2 FQGNSA. There are 18 residues in the CDR3. CDR3 loop: CASSSWGLAGSWAYEQYF. In DNA form, the CDR3 reads TGTGCCAGCTCCTCCTGGGGACTAGCGGGATCCTGGGCCTACGAGCAGTACTTC.

This rearrangement joins TRBV29-1 to TRBJ2-5; D perhaps matches TRBD1 (6 bases). Trimming took 5 bases from V and 5 from J, leaving 9 bases between them. Germline V CDR1 and CDR2: SQVTM, ANQGSEA. There are 11 residues in the CDR3. The CDR3: CSVQRGETQYF. As DNA, the CDR3 is TGCAGCGTTCAAAGGGGGGAGACCCAGTACTTC.

This clone was seen once. This rearrangement joins TRBV29-1 to TRBJ2-3, with D maybe TRBD2 (6 bases). Trimming took off 1 base at V and 0 bases at J, with 17 bases between the two ends. This CDR3 contains 17 residues. Germline V CDR1 and CDR2: SQVTM, ANQGSEA. CDR3 sequence reads: CSVEVKTGLRSTDTQYF. The CDR3 DNA is TGCAGCGTTGAAGTCAAGACGGGACTCCGTAGCACAGATACGCAGTATTTT.

The chain carries TRBV18 and TRBJ2-7, with 10 bases fitting TRBD1. CDR1 and CDR2 (germline): KGHSH, LQKENI. V trimming: 6 bases; J trimming: 2 bases; junction bases outside the gene matches: 4. This CDR3 comprises 14 residues. The CDR3 loop is CASSAGTGAYEQYF. The CDR3 DNA follows: TGTGCCAGCTCGGCCGGGACAGGGGCCTACGAGCAGTACTTC.

The V call is TRBV6-1, the J call TRBJ1-5; D may be TRBD1 (6 bases). The CDR3 totals 13 residues. Germline V CDR1 and CDR2: MNHNS, SASEGT. Trimming removed 7 bases at V and 5 bases at J, with 12 bases between. The CDR3 bases are TGTGCCAGCACGAGACAGGACTATCAGCCCCAGCATTTT. This codes for CASTRQDYQPQHF.

The CDR3 region is CASSLLRSNTEAFF. The CDR3 DNA reads as TGTGCCAGCAGCTTATTGCGGTCGAACACTGAAGCTTTCTTT. The chain links TRBV7-9 to TRBJ1-1, with D unclear. This CDR3 region has 14 residues. CDR1 is SEHNR and CDR2 is FQNEAQ in the germline V gene (reference sequence). V lost 2 bases, J lost 1 base, and 8 bases lay in between. The full variable domain, with the rest looked up from reference TRBV7-9 and TRBJ1-1, is DTGVSQNPRHKITKRGQNVTFRCDPISEHNRLYWYRQTLGQGPEFLTYFQNEAQLEKSRLLSDRFSAERPKGSFSTLEIQRTEQGDSAMYLCASSLLRSNTEAFFGQGTRLTVV.

To note about this clone: Its ends do not fully match the called genes, so a read error is possible. This rearrangement joins TRBV7-7 to TRBJ2-1, with D possibly TRBD2 on 6 matching bases. Germline CDR1 and CDR2: SSHAT and FNYEAQ (reference sequence). This CDR3 spans 15 amino acids. The CDR3 DNA follows: TGTGCTAGCAGCTTAGCCGGGGACTCAGTCAGTGAGCAGTTCTTC. This sequence encodes CASSLAGDSVSEQFF.

The CDR3 protein is CASSPAGGASDTQYF. The CDR3 nucleotides read TGTGCCAGCAGCCCAGCGGGAGGCGCCTCCGATACGCAGTATTTT. V gene TRBV7-3 combines with J gene TRBJ2-3, with 9 positions matching TRBD2. Germline CDR1 reads SGHTA; CDR2 reads FQGTGA. V dropped 5 bases and J dropped 6; count of bases not matched to a gene: 9. This CDR3 contains 15 residues.

The sample holds one count of this clone. CDR3 region: CASSPASGTANEKLFF. DNA for the CDR3: TGTGCCAGCTCACCAGCGTCCGGGACAGCTAATGAAAAACTGTTTTTT. The chain joins TRBV18 to TRBJ1-4; TRBD1 matches 7 bases. V trimming: 2 bases; J trimming: 3 bases; junction bases outside the gene matches: 6. Germline CDR1 KGHSH, CDR2 LQKENI. The CDR3 is 16 residues long. Filled out from reference TRBV18 and TRBJ1-4, the complete variable domain reads NAGVMQNPRHLVRRRGQEARLRCSPMKGHSHVYWYRQLPEEGLKFMVYLQKENIIDESGMPKERFSAEFPKEGPSILRIQQVVRGDSAAYFCASSPASGTANEKLFFGSGTQLSVL.

This chain joins TRBV18 and TRBJ2-7, with D tentatively TRBD1 (5 bases). V was trimmed by 0 bases and J by 4 bases, leaving 16 bases between them. Germline V gene lookup returns CDR1 KGHSH and CDR2 LQKENI. The CDR3 is made up of 16 amino acids. For the CDR3, the DNA is TGTGCCAGCTCACCACCATACGGCGAAGGGGCATACGAGCAGTACTTC. Amino acid sequence: CASSPPYGEGAYEQYF.

The chain uses TRBV6-4 and TRBJ2-2; 7 bases agree with TRBD1. V lost 2 bases, J lost 2 bases, and 2 bases stayed unmatched. Germline V gene lookup returns CDR1 MRHNA and CDR2 SNTAGT. The CDR3 contains 15 residues. Here the CDR3 reads CASSDRGLNTGELFF. The DNA of the CDR3 is TGTGCCAGCAGTGACAGGGGGCTTAACACCGGGGAGCTGTTTTTT.

The chain is built from TRBV7-3 and TRBJ2-3; tentatively, D is TRBD1 (6 bases). The CDR3 sequence is 13 residues long. Per the germline V gene, CDR1 is SGHTA and CDR2 is FQGTGA. With 4 bases removed from V and 2 bases from J, the gap between germline ends came to 7 bases. The CDR3 sequence: CASSWTVTDTQYF. CDR3 DNA: TGTGCCAGCAGCTGGACAGTCACAGATACGCAGTATTTT.

V usage is TRBV5-5 and J usage is TRBJ1-2; a possible D gene is TRBD1 (5 bases). CDR1 is SGHKS and CDR2 is YYEKEE in the germline V gene (reference sequence). The CDR3 covers 14 residues. The V and J ends lost 0 bases and 4 bases respectively, with 10 bases between them. The CDR3 loop reads CASSLDGATYGYTF. CDR3 sequence (DNA): TGTGCCAGCAGCTTGGATGGGGCGACCTATGGCTACACCTTC.

This sequence joins TRBV5-1 and TRBJ2-1; 9 bases fit TRBD1. The CDR3 runs 15 residues. After removal of 5 bases from V and 4 bases from J, the junction contained 7 bases not matched to a gene. Germline V CDR1 and CDR2: SGHRS, YFSETQ. The CDR3, as DNA: TGCGCCAGCAGTCCGACAGGGGGGAATTACAATGAGCAGTTCTTC. This translates into CASSPTGGNYNEQFF. The full variable domain, in which reference TRBV5-1 and TRBJ2-1 provide the parts outside the CDR3, is KAGVTQTPRYLIKTRGQQVTLSCSPISGHRSVSWYQQTPGQGLQFLFEYFSETQRNKGNFPGRFSGRQFSNSRSEMNVSTLELGDSALYLCASSPTGGNYNEQFFGPGTRLTVL.

In this sample, this clone turned up a few times. The V call is TRBV2, the J call TRBJ2-7; D might be TRBD1 (5 bases). The V end lost 3 bases, the J end lost 6 bases, and 12 bases lay between the germline ends. Per the germline V gene, CDR1 is SNHLY and CDR2 is FYNNEI. CDR3 length equals 13 residues. CDR3 sequence reads: CASSDRQFSEQYF. The CDR3 DNA reads TGTGCCAGCAGTGACCGACAGTTTTCCGAGCAGTACTTC.

This chain links TRBV9 with TRBJ2-5; D call uncertain. V was clipped by 1 base and J by 5 bases, with 9 bases between them. The CDR3 spans 13 residues. Germline V gene sequence: CDR1 SGDLS, CDR2 YYNGEE. CDR3 in DNA: TGTGCCAGCAGCGTATCTGGGCGTGAGACCCAGTACTTC. Translating it yields CASSVSGRETQYF.

The J gene is TRBJ1-4, the V gene TRBV2; 7 bases align to TRBD1. V lost 11 bases to trimming and J lost 8 bases; unmatched junction nucleotides: 11. This CDR3 has 13 residues. Germline V CDR1 and CDR2: SNHLY, FYNNEI. CDR3 in amino acids: CAGSNRGREKLFF. The CDR3 region has the DNA TGTGCCGGCTCGAACAGGGGTCGGGAAAAACTGTTTTTT.

This clone has more than one count but fewer than ten. The chain joins TRBV9 to TRBJ2-1; the match to TRBD2 covers 8 bases. Trimming cost V 3 bases and J 10 bases; bases outside gene matches: 3. The germline V gene encodes CDR1 SGDLS and CDR2 YYNGEE. The CDR3 consists of 12 residues. The DNA of the CDR3 is TGTGCCAGCAGCGCCGGGGGGGTGGAGCAGTTCTTC. This translates into CASSAGGVEQFF. The full variable domain, its missing parts supplied by reference TRBV9 and TRBJ2-1, is DSGVTQTPKHLITATGQRVTLRCSPRSGDLSVYWYQQSLDQGLQFLIQYYNGEERAKGNILERFSAQQFPDLHSELNLSSLELGDSALYFCASSAGGVEQFFGPGTRLTVL.

The chain joins TRBV5-4 to TRBJ2-7; perhaps TRBD1 as D (5 bases). The V gene's germline CDR1 is SGHNT and CDR2 YYREEE (reference sequence). Trimming took 4 bases from V and 3 from J, leaving 14 bases between them. CDR3 length equals 14 residues. The CDR3 loop is CASSDPTDSYEQYF. The CDR3 region has the DNA TGTGCCAGCAGCGACCCTACTGACAGCTACGAGCAGTACTTC.

V and J are TRBV25-1 and TRBJ2-3; 9 bases match TRBD2. The germline gives CDR1 MGHDK, CDR2 SYGVNS. The CDR3 covers 15 residues. V dropped 1 base and J dropped 4; count of bases not matched to a gene: 3. Here the CDR3 DNA reads TGTGCCAGCAGTGAATTAGCGGGGGTTGCAGATACGCAGTATTTT. Translation: CASSELAGVADTQYF.

The DNA of the CDR3 is TGCGCCAGCAGCGGCGGGACAGCGAACACTGAAGCTTTCTTT. It specifies CASSGGTANTEAFF. The V and J genes are TRBV5-1 and TRBJ1-1, with 7 positions matching TRBD1. Germline assignment: CDR1 SGHRS and CDR2 YFSETQ. V was clipped by 4 bases and J by 1 base; unmatched bases: 4. This CDR3 comprises 14 residues.

The V call is TRBV25-1, the J call TRBJ2-7; a possible D gene is TRBD1 (6 bases). This CDR3 is built from 13 residues. Per germline, CDR1 MGHDK and CDR2 SYGVNS. Trimming left V 6 bases short and J 3 bases short, with 12 bases between. This CDR3 is CASRGQGRYEQYF. The CDR3 DNA reads as TGTGCCAGCAGGGGGCAGGGGCGCTACGAGCAGTACTTC.

The gene calls are TRBV28 and TRBJ1-5; tentatively, D is TRBD1 (5 bases). In germline, CDR1 is MDHEN, CDR2 SYDVKM. CDR3 length: 14 amino acids. Deletions cut 6 bases from V and 7 bases from J, with 16 bases between. CDR3 DNA sequence: TGTGCCAGCAGCCCGGGAGGGGCCCCCCAGCCCCAGCATTTT. It codes for CASSPGGAPQPQHF.

The V and J genes are TRBV6-5 and TRBJ2-3; weak D call: TRBD2 (5 bases). Trimming pared 2 bases from V and 3 bases from J, leaving 12 bases between. CDR3 size: 15 residues. CDR1 and CDR2 from the germline V gene are MNHEY and SVGAGI. The CDR3 loop reads CASSYHLAGTDTQYF. The CDR3 coding sequence is TGTGCCAGCAGTTACCACCTAGCTGGGACAGATACGCAGTATTTT.